Below, 7 T cell receptor beta chains from the same sample are listed, as sequenced in a study of neurological immune-mediated disorders. TCRdb called the 5' RACE reads again in MiXCR, with one record for every CDR3 protein. This table has tens of thousands of distinct CDR3 sequences, approximately 4% appearing once. Sequencing input: PBMCs. The source of these receptors is a woman between 50 and 59 years old with multiple sclerosis.

Ten or more counts support this clonotype. The chain carries TRBV5-6 and TRBJ2-1, with no clear D. Germline V gives CDR1 SGHDT, CDR2 YYEEEE. This CDR3 is built from 13 residues. With 2 bases removed from V and 1 base from J, the gap between germline ends came to 4 bases. CDR3 DNA: TGTGCCAGCAGCTTCGTGTCCTACAATGAGCAGTTCTTC. As protein: CASSFVSYNEQFF.

This clonotype was seen ten or more times. This rearrangement joins TRBV6-2 or TRBV6-3 to TRBJ2-1; D remains ambiguous. There are 12 residues in the CDR3. CDR1 and CDR2 (germline): MNHEY, SVGEGT. V shed 5 bases and J shed 10 bases, with 12 bases lying between them. The CDR3 here is CASSPTYREQFF. CDR3 nucleotides: TGTGCCAGCAGTCCAACTTACCGGGAGCAGTTCTTC.

Many counts were recorded for this clonotype. The chain couples TRBV20-1 to TRBJ2-2; D possibly corresponds to TRBD2 (6 bases). Trimming took off 3 bases at V and 4 bases at J, with 6 bases between the two ends. From germline, CDR1 is DFQATT and CDR2 SNEGSKA (reference sequence). The CDR3 runs 12 residues. CDR3 bases: TGCAGTGCTAGGGGGGGCACCGGGGAGCTGTTTTTT. Encoded protein: CSARGGTGELFF.

This clonotype was seen repeatedly, ten times or more. The chain combines TRBV6-1 with TRBJ2-5; D not certain. V gave up 4 bases and J gave up 5 bases, with 17 bases separating them. The CDR3 sequence is 15 residues long. Germline V gene lookup returns CDR1 MNHNS and CDR2 SASEGT. CDR3 nucleotide sequence: TGTGCCAGCAGTGCCACGCTAAGTACGGGCGAGACCCAGTACTTC. It translates to CASSATLSTGETQYF.

This clonotype has at least ten counts. The rearrangement uses TRBV5-1 and TRBJ2-1; 9 nucleotides match TRBD1. The CDR3 totals 15 residues. V lost 2 bases, J lost 8 bases, and 8 bases stayed unmatched. Germline assignment: CDR1 SGHRS and CDR2 YFSETQ. CDR3 sequence: CASSFVGGQGDEQFF. The CDR3 DNA sequence: TGCGCCAGCAGCTTTGTTGGGGGACAGGGCGATGAGCAGTTCTTC.

This clonotype came up a few times. This may come from a read error, since a much larger clone is one base off. The CDR3: CSARRENQYF. CDR3 DNA: TGCAGTGCTAGACGGGAGAACCAGTACTTC. J is TRBJ2-5 and V is TRBV20-1; tentatively, D is TRBD2 (6 bases). Germline loops: CDR1 DFQATT, CDR2 SNEGSKA (reference sequence). There are 10 residues in the CDR3.

This clonotype was seen ten or more times. The J gene is TRBJ2-7, the V gene TRBV5-1; D is unresolved. The V gene lost 0 bases and the J gene lost 7 bases, with 8 bases spanning the gap. Germline lookup yields CDR1 SGHRS and CDR2 YFSETQ. This CDR3 is 12 amino acids long. As DNA, the CDR3 is TGCGCCAGCAGCTTGGGGTGGGATGAGCAGTACTTC. It is translated as CASSLGWDEQYF.